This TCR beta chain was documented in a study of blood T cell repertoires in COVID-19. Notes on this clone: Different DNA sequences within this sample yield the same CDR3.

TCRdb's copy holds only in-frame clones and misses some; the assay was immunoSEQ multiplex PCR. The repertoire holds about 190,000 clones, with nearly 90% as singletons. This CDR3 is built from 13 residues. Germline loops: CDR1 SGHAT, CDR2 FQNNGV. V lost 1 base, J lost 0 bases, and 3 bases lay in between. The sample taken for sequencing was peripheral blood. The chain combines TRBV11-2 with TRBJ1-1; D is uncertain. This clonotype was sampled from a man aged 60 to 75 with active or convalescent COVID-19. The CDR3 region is CASSLAMNTEAFF. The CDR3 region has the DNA TGTGCCAGCAGCTTAGCCATGAACACTGAAGCTTTCTTT.